The clone carrying this T cell receptor (beta chain) has more than one count but fewer than ten. PCR used 60 Vbeta primers and 13 Jbeta primers. TCRdb keeps only in-frame clones here, not all; method: immunoSEQ multiplex PCR. The table records about 170,000 clones, almost 80% of them present only once. This sample was included in a study of cytomegalovirus exposure and HLA in healthy donors. Looking at the study overall: In an earlier analysis, around 100 million unique TCR beta sequences were found from some 180 million T cells. Most genotyped donors, roughly 80% of 398, had Caucasian-associated genetic ancestry.

The CDR3 length is 14 residues. Germline values: CDR1 ENHRY, CDR2 SYGVKD. The V gene end was trimmed by 6 bases and the J gene end by 4 bases; junction bases not matched to a gene: 6. Sequenced material: PBMCs. This clonotype was obtained from a woman between 50 and 59 years old in good health and CMV-seropositive. This rearrangement joins TRBV10-3 to TRBJ2-7, with 10 nucleotides matching TRBD2. The CDR3 loop is CAIRGSGRAYEQYF. In nucleotides, the CDR3 is TGTGCCATCAGGGGAAGCGGGAGGGCTTACGAGCAGTACTTC.